These 3 T cell receptor beta chains were all obtained from the same sample, sequenced in a study of blood T cell repertoires in COVID-19. Repertoires were generated with immunoSEQ multiplex PCR, while TCRdb's copy carries only in-frame clones and drops some. There are fewer than 350,000 clones in the sample; around 85% occur only once, and less than 15% lies in the top ten. Sequencing input: peripheral blood. These receptors were obtained from a woman in her twenties or thirties with COVID-19, enrolled during active disease.

This clone has a handful of counts. J is TRBJ1-4 and V is TRBV4-1, with 7 bases aligning to TRBD1. Losses at the gene ends were 4 bases for V and 8 bases for J; bases not matched to a gene: 4. Per the germline V gene, CDR1 is MGHRA and CDR2 is YSYEKL. This CDR3 spans 13 amino acids. CDR3 nucleotides: TGCGCCAGCAGCCCAGGGGGATGGGAAAAACTGTTTTTT. It translates to CASSPGGWEKLFF.

This clone was picked up one time. The chain couples TRBV30 to TRBJ1-2; D gene uncertain. The length of the CDR3 is 14 residues. V was cut by 2 bases and J by 3 bases, with 13 bases left in between. Germline V lookup: CDR1 GTSNPN, CDR2 SVGIG (reference sequence). This CDR3 reads CAWSFVLGYYGYTF. The CDR3 DNA reads TGTGCCTGGAGTTTCGTGCTCGGGTACTATGGCTACACCTTC.

J is TRBJ2-7 and V is TRBV28, with D hard to call. From germline, CDR1 is MDHEN and CDR2 SYDVKM. This CDR3 has 13 amino acids. V was trimmed by 3 bases and J by 2 bases, leaving 8 bases between them. The CDR3 DNA sequence: TGTGCCAGCAGTTTCCGGCGGACCTACGAGCAGTACTTC. Its translation: CASSFRRTYEQYF.